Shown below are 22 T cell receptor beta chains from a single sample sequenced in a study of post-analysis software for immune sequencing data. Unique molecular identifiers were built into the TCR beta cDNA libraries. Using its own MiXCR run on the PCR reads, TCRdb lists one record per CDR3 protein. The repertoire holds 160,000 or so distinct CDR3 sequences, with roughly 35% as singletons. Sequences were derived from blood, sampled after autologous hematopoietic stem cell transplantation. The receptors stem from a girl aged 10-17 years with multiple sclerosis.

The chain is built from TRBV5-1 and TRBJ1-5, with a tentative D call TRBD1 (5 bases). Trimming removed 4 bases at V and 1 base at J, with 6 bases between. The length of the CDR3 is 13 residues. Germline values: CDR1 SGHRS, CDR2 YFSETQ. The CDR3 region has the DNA TGCGCCAGCAGCCGGGACAGCAATCAGCCCCAGCATTTT. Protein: CASSRDSNQPQHF.

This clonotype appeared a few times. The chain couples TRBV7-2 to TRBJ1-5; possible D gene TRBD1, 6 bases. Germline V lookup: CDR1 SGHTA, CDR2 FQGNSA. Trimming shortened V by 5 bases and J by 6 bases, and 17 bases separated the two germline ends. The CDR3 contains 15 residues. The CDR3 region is CASSPIGRGSQPQHF. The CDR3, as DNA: TGTGCCAGCAGCCCTATTGGTAGGGGGAGTCAGCCCCAGCATTTT.

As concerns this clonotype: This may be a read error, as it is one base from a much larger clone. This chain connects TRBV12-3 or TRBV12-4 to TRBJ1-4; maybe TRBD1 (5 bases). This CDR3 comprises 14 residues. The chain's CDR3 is CASRPGLTNKKLFF. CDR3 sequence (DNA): TGTGCCAGCAGACCAGGGTTAACTAATAAAAAACTGTTTTTT.

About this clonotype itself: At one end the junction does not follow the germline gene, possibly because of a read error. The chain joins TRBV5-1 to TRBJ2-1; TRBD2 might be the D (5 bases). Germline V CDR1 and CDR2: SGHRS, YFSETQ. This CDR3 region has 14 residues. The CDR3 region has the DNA TGCGCCAGCAGACCACCTAGCTCCTACAATGGGCAGTTCTTC. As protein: CASRPPSSYNGQFF.

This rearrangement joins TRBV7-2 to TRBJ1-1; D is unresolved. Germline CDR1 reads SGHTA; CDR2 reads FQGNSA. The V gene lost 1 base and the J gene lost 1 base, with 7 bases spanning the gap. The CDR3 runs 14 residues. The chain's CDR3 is CASSLGPANTEAFF. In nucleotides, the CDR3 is TGTGCCAGCAGCTTAGGCCCGGCGAACACTGAAGCTTTCTTT. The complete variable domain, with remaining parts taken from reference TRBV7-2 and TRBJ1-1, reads GAGVSQSPSNKVTEKGKDVELRCDPISGHTALYWYRQSLGQGLEFLIYFQGNSAPDKSGLPSDRFSAERTGGSVSTLTIQRTQQEDSAVYLCASSLGPANTEAFFGQGTRLTVV.

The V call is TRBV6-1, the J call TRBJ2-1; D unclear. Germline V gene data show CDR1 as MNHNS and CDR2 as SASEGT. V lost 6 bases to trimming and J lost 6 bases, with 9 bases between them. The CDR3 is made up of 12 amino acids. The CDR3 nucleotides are TGTGCCAGCAGGCCCAGAGGCAATGAGCAGTTCTTC. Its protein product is CASRPRGNEQFF.

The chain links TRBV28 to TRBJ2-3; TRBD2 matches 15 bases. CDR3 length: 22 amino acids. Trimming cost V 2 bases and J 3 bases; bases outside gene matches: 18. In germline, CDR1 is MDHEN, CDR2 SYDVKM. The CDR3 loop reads CASSLPVSGLAGGAAATDTQYF. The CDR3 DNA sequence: TGTGCCAGCAGTTTACCCGTTTCGGGACTAGCGGGAGGAGCCGCGGCTACAGATACGCAGTATTTT.

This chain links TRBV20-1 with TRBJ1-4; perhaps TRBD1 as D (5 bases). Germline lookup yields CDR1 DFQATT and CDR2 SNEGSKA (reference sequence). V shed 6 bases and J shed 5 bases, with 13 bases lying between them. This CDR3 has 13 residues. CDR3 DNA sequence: TGCAGTGCCCGAGGGGCCCTCAATGAAAAACTGTTTTTT. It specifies CSARGALNEKLFF.

The CDR3 nucleotides are TGCGCCAGCAGCTTATTCTCTGGGGCCAACGTCCTGACTTTC. This translates into CASSLFSGANVLTF. J is TRBJ2-6 and V is TRBV5-1; D gene uncertain. This CDR3 contains 14 residues. V shed 2 bases and J shed 0 bases, with 3 bases lying between them. Germline V gene sequence: CDR1 SGHRS, CDR2 YFSETQ. Together with reference TRBV5-1 and TRBJ2-6, the CDR3 gives the full variable domain: KAGVTQTPRYLIKTRGQQVTLSCSPISGHRSVSWYQQTPGQGLQFLFEYFSETQRNKGNFPGRFSGRQFSNSRSEMNVSTLELGDSALYLCASSLFSGANVLTFGAGSRLTVL.

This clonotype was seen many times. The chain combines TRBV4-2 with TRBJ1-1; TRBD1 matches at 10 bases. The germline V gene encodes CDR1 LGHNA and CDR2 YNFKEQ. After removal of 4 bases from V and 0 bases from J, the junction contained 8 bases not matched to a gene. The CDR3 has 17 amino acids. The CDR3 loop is CASSLLTGGAVNTEAFF. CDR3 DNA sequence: TGTGCCAGCAGCCTACTGACAGGGGGCGCAGTGAACACTGAAGCTTTCTTT.

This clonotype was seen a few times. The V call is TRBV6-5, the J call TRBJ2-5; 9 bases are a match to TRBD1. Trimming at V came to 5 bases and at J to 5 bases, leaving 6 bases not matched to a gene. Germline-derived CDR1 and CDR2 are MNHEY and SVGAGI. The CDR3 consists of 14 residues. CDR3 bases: TGTGCCAGCAGTAACGGGGACAGGGTGGAGACCCAGTACTTC. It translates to CASSNGDRVETQYF.

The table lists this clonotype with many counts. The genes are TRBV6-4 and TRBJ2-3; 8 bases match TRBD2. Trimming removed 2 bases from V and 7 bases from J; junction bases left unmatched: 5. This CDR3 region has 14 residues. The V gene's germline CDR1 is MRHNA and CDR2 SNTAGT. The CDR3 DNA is TGTGCCAGCAGTGACGGCGGGGGGCGAAATACGCAGTATTTT. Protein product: CASSDGGGRNTQYF.

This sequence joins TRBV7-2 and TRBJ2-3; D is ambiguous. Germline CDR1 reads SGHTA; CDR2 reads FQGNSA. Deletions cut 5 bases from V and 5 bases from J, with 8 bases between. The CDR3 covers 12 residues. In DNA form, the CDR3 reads TGTGCCAGCAGCCCCTTTGGAGATACGCAGTATTTT. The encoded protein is CASSPFGDTQYF.

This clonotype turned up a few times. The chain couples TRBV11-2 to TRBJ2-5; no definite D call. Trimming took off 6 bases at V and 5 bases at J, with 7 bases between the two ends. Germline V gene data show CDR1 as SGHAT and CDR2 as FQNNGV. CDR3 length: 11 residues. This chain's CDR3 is CASSTGETQYF. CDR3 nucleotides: TGTGCCAGCAGTACTGGGGAGACCCAGTACTTC.

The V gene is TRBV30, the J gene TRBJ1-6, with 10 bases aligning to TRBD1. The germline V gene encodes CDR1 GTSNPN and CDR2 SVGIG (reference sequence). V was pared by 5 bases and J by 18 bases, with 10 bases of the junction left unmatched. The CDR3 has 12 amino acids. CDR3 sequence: CAWGQGDISPHF. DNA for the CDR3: TGTGCCTGGGGACAGGGGGATATTTCCCCCCACTTT. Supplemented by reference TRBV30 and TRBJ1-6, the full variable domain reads SQTIHQWPATLVQPVGSPLSLECTVEGTSNPNLYWYRQAAGRGLQLLFYSVGIGQISSEVPQNLSASRPQDRQFILSSKKLLLSDSGFYLCAWGQGDISPHFGNGTRLTVT.

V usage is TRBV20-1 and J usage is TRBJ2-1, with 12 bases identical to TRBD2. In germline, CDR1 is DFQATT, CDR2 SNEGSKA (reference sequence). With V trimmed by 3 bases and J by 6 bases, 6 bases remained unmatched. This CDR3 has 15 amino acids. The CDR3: CSASHGLAGTNEQFF. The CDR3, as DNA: TGCAGTGCTAGCCACGGACTAGCGGGGACCAATGAGCAGTTCTTC.

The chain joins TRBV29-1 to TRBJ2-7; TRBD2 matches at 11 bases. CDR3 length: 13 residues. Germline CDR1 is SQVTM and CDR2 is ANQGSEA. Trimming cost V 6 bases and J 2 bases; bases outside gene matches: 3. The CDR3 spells CSVGTSGAYEQYF. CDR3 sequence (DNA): TGCAGCGTCGGGACTAGCGGTGCCTACGAGCAGTACTTC.

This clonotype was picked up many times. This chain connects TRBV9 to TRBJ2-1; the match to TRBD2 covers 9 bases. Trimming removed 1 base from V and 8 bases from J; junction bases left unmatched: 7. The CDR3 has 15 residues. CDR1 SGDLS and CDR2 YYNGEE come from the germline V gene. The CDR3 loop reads CASSVRSGSIDEQFF. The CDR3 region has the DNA TGTGCCAGCAGCGTACGTAGCGGGAGTATCGATGAGCAGTTCTTC.

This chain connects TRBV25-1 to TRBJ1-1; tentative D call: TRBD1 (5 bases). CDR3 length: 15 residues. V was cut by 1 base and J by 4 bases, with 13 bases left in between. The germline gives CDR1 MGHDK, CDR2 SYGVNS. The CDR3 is CASSELRGRGTEAFF. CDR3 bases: TGTGCCAGCAGTGAATTGCGGGGACGCGGCACTGAAGCTTTCTTT.

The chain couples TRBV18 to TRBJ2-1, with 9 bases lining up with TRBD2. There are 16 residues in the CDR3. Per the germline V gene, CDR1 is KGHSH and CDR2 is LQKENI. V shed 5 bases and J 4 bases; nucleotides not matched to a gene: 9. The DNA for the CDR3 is TGTGCCAGCTCAACTCAAACTAGCGGGCCGTACAATGAGCAGTTCTTC. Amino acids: CASSTQTSGPYNEQFF.

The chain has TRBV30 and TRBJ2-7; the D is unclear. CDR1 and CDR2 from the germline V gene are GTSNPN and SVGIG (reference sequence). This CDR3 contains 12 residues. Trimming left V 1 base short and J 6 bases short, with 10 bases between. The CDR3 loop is CAWSALGVEQYF. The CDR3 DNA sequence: TGTGCCTGGAGTGCACTTGGGGTCGAGCAGTACTTC.

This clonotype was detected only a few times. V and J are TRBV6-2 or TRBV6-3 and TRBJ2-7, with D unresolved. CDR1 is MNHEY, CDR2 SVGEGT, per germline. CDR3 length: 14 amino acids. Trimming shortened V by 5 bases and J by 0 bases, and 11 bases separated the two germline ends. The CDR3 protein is CASSPRRSSYEQYF. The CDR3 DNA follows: TGTGCCAGCAGTCCCCGCAGGAGCTCCTACGAGCAGTACTTC.